Listed here are 31 T cell receptor beta chains from one sample, sequenced in a study of blood T cell repertoires in COVID-19. Sequencing was performed with immunoSEQ multiplex PCR; in TCRdb, only in-frame clones are kept and a portion is missing. The profile shows 150,000 to 200,000 clones, roughly 80% of them singletons. Sample: PBMCs or T cells enriched from blood (not recorded which). These receptors were obtained from a woman aged 55-69 years who had recovered from COVID-19.

The CDR3 spells CASSDAGLAGGYEQYF. Here the CDR3 DNA reads TGTGCCAGCAGTGATGCCGGACTAGCGGGGGGGTACGAGCAGTACTTC. The J gene is TRBJ2-7, the V gene TRBV6-1; 15 bases map to TRBD2. CDR1 and CDR2 (germline): MNHNS, SASEGT. The junction had 4 bases not matched to a gene; V was cut back by 3 bases and J by 4 bases. This CDR3 comprises 16 residues.

The V and J genes are TRBV7-9 and TRBJ2-6; TRBD2 matches 11 bases. With 6 bases clipped from V and 0 bases from J, the junction kept 7 bases outside the gene matches. CDR1 and CDR2 (germline): SEHNR, FQNEAQ (reference sequence). This CDR3 region has 18 residues. CDR3 coding DNA: TGTGCCAGCAGTTCGGGACTAGCGGACAGCTCTGGGGCCAACGTCCTGACTTTC. Translated: CASSSGLADSSGANVLTF. Drawing the rest from reference TRBV7-9 and TRBJ2-6, the complete variable domain is DTGVSQNPRHKITKRGQNVTFRCDPISEHNRLYWYRQTLGQGPEFLTYFQNEAQLEKSRLLSDRFSAERPKGSFSTLEIQRTEQGDSAMYLCASSSGLADSSGANVLTFGAGSRLTVL.

J is TRBJ2-7 and V is TRBV7-2; 7 positions agree with TRBD2. With 5 bases clipped from V and 2 bases from J, the junction kept 6 bases outside the gene matches. CDR1 is SGHTA and CDR2 is FQGNSA in the germline V gene. This CDR3 spans 14 amino acids. CDR3 nucleotides: TGTGCCAGCAGCACCCAAGCGGGAACCTACGAGCAGTACTTC. Its translation is CASSTQAGTYEQYF. Full variable domain (rest looked up from reference TRBV7-2 and TRBJ2-7): GAGVSQSPSNKVTEKGKDVELRCDPISGHTALYWYRQSLGQGLEFLIYFQGNSAPDKSGLPSDRFSAERTGGSVSTLTIQRTQQEDSAVYLCASSTQAGTYEQYFGPGTRLTVT.

This CDR3 is CASSKRQGSGNYGYTF. For the CDR3, the DNA is TGTGCCAGCAGCAAAAGACAGGGGTCAGGTAACTATGGCTACACCTTC. V and J are TRBV21-1 and TRBJ1-2; the table calls TRBD1, which could not be checked here. TRBV21-1 is tagged as a pseudogene. The CDR3 covers 16 residues.

V and J are TRBV2 and TRBJ1-5; 8 nucleotides line up with TRBD1. With 6 bases clipped from V and 7 bases from J, the junction kept 8 bases outside the gene matches. CDR1 SNHLY and CDR2 FYNNEI come from the germline V gene. This CDR3 has 14 amino acids. This CDR3 is CASRDGQGYQPQHF. The CDR3, as DNA: TGTGCCAGCAGAGACGGACAGGGATACCAGCCCCAGCATTTT. The whole variable domain, remainder taken from reference TRBV2 and TRBJ1-5, is EPEVTQTPSHQVTQMGQEVILRCVPISNHLYFYWYRQILGQKVEFLVSFYNNEISEKSEIFDDQFSVERPDGSNFTLKIRSTKLEDSAMYFCASRDGQGYQPQHFGDGTRLSIL.

This rearrangement joins TRBV10-1 to TRBJ2-5, with 10 bases identical to TRBD2. Germline values: CDR1 WNHNN, CDR2 SYGVQD (reference sequence). The CDR3 runs to 16 residues. Trimming removed 2 bases from V and 4 bases from J; junction bases left unmatched: 7. For the CDR3, the DNA is TGCGCCAGCAGTGAGGGGCTAGCGGGGGACGTAGAGACCCAGTACTTC. It encodes CASSEGLAGDVETQYF.

This chain uses TRBV7-8 with TRBJ2-5; D remains ambiguous. The CDR3 has 13 residues. V was cut by 2 bases and J by 5 bases, with 9 bases left in between. Germline-derived CDR1 and CDR2 are SGHVS and FQNEAQ. In nucleotides, the CDR3 is TGTGCCAGCAGCTTATCTACGGTGGAGACCCAGTACTTC. It encodes CASSLSTVETQYF.

CDR3 protein: CASSPRTGTPFYGYTF. CDR3 nucleotides: TGTGCCAGCAGTCCCCGGACAGGGACCCCCTTCTATGGCTACACCTTC. The V and J genes are TRBV27 and TRBJ1-2, with 8 bases matching TRBD1. This CDR3 spans 16 amino acids. Germline CDR1 and CDR2: MNHEY and SMNVEV (reference sequence). Germline trimming cut 5 bases from V and 4 bases from J; bases unmatched to any gene: 12.

This clone was counted only a few times. This chain links TRBV29-1 with TRBJ1-3; D uncertain. V was clipped by 6 bases and J by 0 bases, with 12 bases between them. Germline V gene data show CDR1 as SQVTM and CDR2 as ANQGSEA. The CDR3 has 14 residues. The CDR3 DNA sequence: TGCAGCGTCTTAACGACAAGCTCTGGAAACACCATATATTTT. Its translation is CSVLTTSSGNTIYF.

CDR3 protein: CASSEYRLDSEAFF. In DNA, the CDR3 is TGTGCCAGCAGTGAATACCGTCTAGACAGTGAAGCTTTCTTT. The chain recombines TRBV25-1 with TRBJ1-1; tentative D call: TRBD1 (5 bases). This CDR3 spans 14 amino acids. Germline loops: CDR1 MGHDK, CDR2 SYGVNS. Trimming shortened V by 0 bases and J by 7 bases, and 12 bases separated the two germline ends.

The V call is TRBV20-1, the J call TRBJ1-5, with D unclear. CDR1 and CDR2 from the germline V gene are DFQATT and SNEGSKA (reference sequence). The CDR3 length is 13 residues. The ends were cut back, 3 bases at V and 2 bases at J, with 8 bases in the middle. CDR3 residues: CSASGGGNQPQHF. In nucleotides, the CDR3 is TGCAGTGCTAGTGGAGGTGGCAATCAGCCCCAGCATTTT.

This clone was seen just once. A much larger clonotype is one base distant, so this may be a read error. The chain links TRBV18 to TRBJ1-4; D is unresolved. The CDR3 sequence is 13 residues long. Trimming pared 5 bases from V and 3 bases from J, leaving 7 bases between. The germline V gene encodes CDR1 KGHSH and CDR2 LQKENI. The CDR3 sequence: CASSGQPNEKLFF. CDR3 sequence (DNA): TGTGCCAGCTCAGGGCAGCCTAATGAAAAACTGTTTTTT.

The chain carries TRBV7-8 and TRBJ1-1; TRBD1 agrees at 10 bases. V was clipped by 2 bases and J by 5 bases; unmatched bases: 2. There are 14 residues in the CDR3. Germline CDR1 SGHVS, CDR2 FQNEAQ. CDR3 sequence: CASSLKGQGTEAFF. Written as DNA, the CDR3 is TGTGCCAGCAGCTTAAAGGGACAGGGGACTGAAGCTTTCTTT.

CDR3 DNA sequence: TGTGCCAGCACCTCCGACGGGGGGTTCCCTGAAGCTTTCTTT. It specifies CASTSDGGFPEAFF. The chain employs TRBV28 and TRBJ1-1; D may be TRBD1 (5 bases). V shed 7 bases and J shed 6 bases, with 18 bases lying between them. Germline-derived CDR1 and CDR2 are MDHEN and SYDVKM. This CDR3 has 14 amino acids.

The J gene is TRBJ2-1, the V gene TRBV12-3 or TRBV12-4; possible D gene TRBD1, 5 bases. CDR3 length: 12 amino acids. V shed 7 bases and J shed 4 bases, with 8 bases lying between them. The CDR3 spells CASTAGYNEQFF. For the CDR3, the DNA is TGTGCCAGCACCGCAGGGTACAATGAGCAGTTCTTC.

The rearrangement joins TRBV4-1 to TRBJ2-7; the match to TRBD1 covers 7 bases. This CDR3 spans 13 amino acids. V shed 3 bases and J 3 bases; nucleotides not matched to a gene: 2. Per germline, CDR1 MGHRA and CDR2 YSYEKL. DNA of the CDR3: TGCGCCAGCAGCCAGAGACAGGGCTACGAGCAGTACTTC. It translates to CASSQRQGYEQYF.

Many counts were recorded for this clone. The chain links TRBV5-1 to TRBJ1-1; possibly TRBD1 for D (5 bases). The CDR3 has 14 residues. CDR1 and CDR2 (germline): SGHRS, YFSETQ. Trimming cost V 6 bases and J 3 bases, with 15 bases left between them. The CDR3 loop reads CASIRAAGDTEAFF. The DNA for the CDR3 is TGCGCCAGCATCCGTGCCGCGGGGGACACTGAAGCTTTCTTT.

V and J are TRBV7-2 and TRBJ2-7; the D gene is possibly TRBD1 (6 bases). The CDR3 loop spans 13 amino acids. V gave up 6 bases and J gave up 3 bases, with 12 bases separating them. Looked up from germline, CDR1 is SGHTA and CDR2 is FQGNSA. CDR3 amino acids: CASRSGTIYEQYF. CDR3 bases: TGTGCCAGCAGGTCTGGGACAATCTACGAGCAGTACTTC.

The CDR3 region is CASSVARDEQFF. The CDR3 bases are TGTGCCAGCAGCGTAGCACGGGATGAGCAGTTCTTC. The chain employs TRBV9 and TRBJ2-1; D unresolved. V lost 0 bases to trimming and J lost 8 bases, with 6 bases between them. This CDR3 comprises 12 residues. Germline loops: CDR1 SGDLS, CDR2 YYNGEE.

The chain joins TRBV15 to TRBJ1-5; no definite D call. Between the trimmed V and J ends, which lost 5 bases and 0 bases, there was a span of 17 bases. Germline lookup yields CDR1 LNHNV and CDR2 YYDKDF (reference sequence). This CDR3 contains 17 residues. The CDR3 sequence is CATSPEGGKGSNQPQHF. CDR3 DNA: TGTGCCACCAGCCCAGAGGGTGGTAAAGGTAGCAATCAGCCCCAGCATTTT.

This rearrangement joins TRBV5-4 to TRBJ2-3; 9 bases agree with TRBD2. The CDR3 loop spans 17 amino acids. Losses at the gene ends were 4 bases for V and 2 bases for J; bases not matched to a gene: 11. CDR1 SGHNT and CDR2 YYREEE come from the germline V gene (reference sequence). The CDR3 DNA reads TGTGCCAGCAGCCCTGGGGGAGGCGGGGGGGCCACAGATACGCAGTATTTT. Residues: CASSPGGGGGATDTQYF.

The chain links TRBV18 to TRBJ1-1; 7 bases agree with TRBD1. CDR3 size: 17 residues. CDR1 and CDR2 (germline): KGHSH, LQKENI. V lost 2 bases, J lost 0 bases, and 9 bases stayed unmatched. The CDR3 loop reads CASSPAPLTGMNTEAFF. The DNA for the CDR3 is TGTGCCAGCTCACCAGCCCCCTTGACAGGGATGAACACTGAAGCTTTCTTT.

This clone has only one observation. The chain joins TRBV19 to TRBJ1-1, with D possibly matching TRBD1 (5 bases). CDR3 size: 14 residues. CDR1 is LNHDA, CDR2 SQIVND, per germline (reference sequence). The ends were cut back, 0 bases at V and 4 bases at J, with 9 bases in the middle. The CDR3 coding sequence is TGTGCCAGTAGTATAGACAGGGTTTCCACTGAAGCTTTCTTT. This codes for CASSIDRVSTEAFF.

This clone showed up just a few times. The gene calls are TRBV2 and TRBJ1-6; TRBD1 is a possible D gene (6 bases). Trimming left V 4 bases short and J 6 bases short, with 16 bases between. The length of the CDR3 is 16 residues. The germline gives CDR1 SNHLY, CDR2 FYNNEI. The CDR3, as DNA: TGTGCCAGCAGTGGAGGGCAGGGGTTAGGTAATTCACCCCTCCACTTT. It yields the protein CASSGGQGLGNSPLHF.

This clone was seen only once. This chain connects TRBV2 to TRBJ2-7, with D possibly being TRBD1 (7 bases). Germline CDR1 and CDR2: SNHLY and FYNNEI. The CDR3 has 14 residues. Deletions cut 6 bases from V and 1 base from J, with 13 bases between. The CDR3 loop is CASRLQGRSYEQYF. For the CDR3, the DNA is TGTGCCAGCAGGCTACAGGGGAGGTCCTACGAGCAGTACTTC.

V is TRBV7-9 and J is TRBJ1-1, with TRBD1 identical over 8 bases. The CDR3 sequence is 17 residues long. Looked up from germline, CDR1 is SEHNR and CDR2 is FQNEAQ (reference sequence). V lost 4 bases to trimming and J lost 0 bases; unmatched junction nucleotides: 10. CDR3 in amino acids: CASSWDRPTPLNTEAFF. CDR3 DNA sequence: TGTGCCAGCAGCTGGGACAGGCCAACCCCTTTGAACACTGAAGCTTTCTTT. Complete variable domain (other parts from reference TRBV7-9 and TRBJ1-1): DTGVSQNPRHKITKRGQNVTFRCDPISEHNRLYWYRQTLGQGPEFLTYFQNEAQLEKSRLLSDRFSAERPKGSFSTLEIQRTEQGDSAMYLCASSWDRPTPLNTEAFFGQGTRLTVV.

V and J are TRBV7-6 and TRBJ1-6, with D unresolved. The V and J ends lost 2 bases and 9 bases respectively, with 5 bases between them. CDR3 length equals 12 residues. Germline V lookup: CDR1 SGHVS, CDR2 FNYEAQ. This chain's CDR3 is CASSLPSSPLHF. CDR3 nucleotide sequence: TGTGCCAGCAGCTTACCTTCTTCACCCCTCCACTTT.

The rearrangement joins TRBV20-1 to TRBJ1-2; tentative D call: TRBD1 (6 bases). The CDR3 is made up of 13 amino acids. The germline V and J ends were trimmed by 3 bases and 2 bases, with 10 bases remaining between them. Per the germline V gene, CDR1 is DFQATT and CDR2 is SNEGSKA (reference sequence). CDR3 sequence: CSASPDRNYGYTF. The CDR3 DNA reads as TGCAGTGCTAGTCCCGACAGGAACTATGGCTACACCTTC.

The table lists this clone with a count of one. Here the CDR3 reads CASCGSLGGELFF. The CDR3 DNA reads as TGCGCCAGCTGCGGTTCCCTGGGCGGGGAGCTGTTTTTT. The chain joins TRBV10-2 to TRBJ2-2; unclear D gene. This CDR3 spans 13 amino acids. Germline V gene lookup returns CDR1 WSHSY and CDR2 SAAADI. Trimming shortened V by 8 bases and J by 7 bases, and 14 bases separated the two germline ends.

The V call is TRBV27, the J call TRBJ1-2, with a weak D call TRBD1 (6 bases). From germline, CDR1 is MNHEY and CDR2 SMNVEV (reference sequence). The V end was cut by 6 bases, the J end by 0 bases, with 11 bases between. This CDR3 is 14 amino acids long. The CDR3 spells CASRAGDPNYGYTF. As DNA, the CDR3 is TGTGCCAGCAGGGCAGGGGATCCTAACTATGGCTACACCTTC.

The genes are TRBV27 and TRBJ1-2, with 10 bases aligning to TRBD1. The CDR3 totals 14 residues. Germline V CDR1 and CDR2: MNHEY, SMNVEV (reference sequence). The V and J ends lost 6 bases and 5 bases, in that order; junction bases with no gene match: 6. The CDR3 DNA follows: TGTGCCAGCAGCCTGGGACAGGGGAGGTATGGCTACACCTTC. The encoded protein is CASSLGQGRYGYTF.